The 26 T cell receptor beta chains given below trace back to one sample, sequenced in a study of blood T cell repertoires in COVID-19. The protocol was immunoSEQ multiplex PCR, while the TCRdb copy is restricted to in-frame clones and leaves out a portion. The data hold some 240,000 clones, with approximately 90% observed a single time. The sequenced material came from peripheral blood. These receptors were collected from a man aged 60-69 years who had recovered from COVID-19.

This chain connects TRBV5-6 to TRBJ2-7, with D possibly being TRBD1 (5 bases). The CDR3 contains 15 residues. Trimming pared 3 bases from V and 4 bases from J, leaving 17 bases between. Germline V lookup: CDR1 SGHDT, CDR2 YYEEEE. This CDR3 is CASSSGWQGGYEQYF. In DNA form, the CDR3 reads TGTGCCAGCAGCTCCGGGTGGCAGGGTGGGTACGAGCAGTACTTC.

The CDR3 bases are TGTGCCAGCAGCTTGACAGGGGTGACCGATGGCTACACCTTC. Protein sequence: CASSLTGVTDGYTF. The rearrangement links TRBV11-2 to TRBJ1-2, with TRBD1 matching over 8 bases. The CDR3 extends over 14 amino acids. The V segment lost 3 bases and the J segment 6 bases; nucleotides outside the gene matches: 6. The germline gives CDR1 SGHAT, CDR2 FQNNGV.

This clone was counted once. The gene calls are TRBV6-2 or TRBV6-3 and TRBJ2-7; the match to TRBD2 covers 9 bases. The trim removed 0 bases at V and 0 bases at J, leaving 3 bases unmatched. The CDR3 is made up of 16 amino acids. The germline gives CDR1 MNHEY, CDR2 SVGEGT. This chain's CDR3 is CASSYSSGRSSYEQYV. CDR3 bases: TGTGCCAGCAGTTACTCGAGCGGGAGGAGCTCCTACGAGCAGTACGTC.

A single count supports this clone. The V and J genes are TRBV18 and TRBJ1-1, with no clear D. V gave up 4 bases and J gave up 5 bases, with 14 bases separating them. CDR3 length: 14 residues. Per the germline V gene, CDR1 is KGHSH and CDR2 is LQKENI. The CDR3 spells CASSLLDTLTEAFF. Here the CDR3 DNA reads TGTGCCAGCTCACTTCTCGACACCCTAACTGAAGCTTTCTTT.

The sample holds a few counts of this clone. CDR3 DNA: TGTGCCAGCAGCCCCACAACAGATACGCAGTATTTT. Translation: CASSPTTDTQYF. V is TRBV11-1 and J is TRBJ2-3, with D unresolved. Per germline, CDR1 SGHAT and CDR2 FQDESV (reference sequence). The CDR3 covers 12 residues. Trimming took off 5 bases at V and 3 bases at J, with 6 bases between the two ends.

CDR3 bases: TGCGCCAGCGCCTCCGGGACAGGGGAAAGGGACACTGAAGCTTTCTTT. Translated, it gives CASASGTGERDTEAFF. The J gene is TRBJ1-1, the V gene TRBV5-1; 10 bases fit TRBD1. CDR1 and CDR2 (germline): SGHRS, YFSETQ. This CDR3 has 16 residues. Unmatched junction bases numbered 12, after V lost 7 bases and J lost 3 bases.

This chain links TRBV6-6 with TRBJ2-3; D is unclear. V gave up 2 bases and J gave up 1 base, with 10 bases separating them. CDR1 is MNHNY and CDR2 is SVGAGI in the germline V gene (reference sequence). The CDR3 runs 15 residues. CDR3 in DNA: TGTGCCAGCAGTTACGTCTCACGAGGCACAGATACGCAGTATTTT. It codes for CASSYVSRGTDTQYF.

The gene calls are TRBV3-1 (or the pseudogene TRBV3-2) and TRBJ2-1; the D gene is possibly TRBD2 (6 bases). The CDR3 is made up of 11 amino acids. Germline CDR1 and CDR2: LGHDT and YNNKEL (reference sequence). V lost 1 base, J lost 12 bases, and 7 bases lay in between. Here the CDR3 reads CASSQGLGQFF. The CDR3 DNA reads as TGTGCCAGCAGCCAAGGACTAGGGCAGTTCTTC.

J is TRBJ2-3 and V is TRBV19; 15 bases match TRBD2. CDR1 is LNHDA, CDR2 SQIVND, per germline (reference sequence). This CDR3 has 18 residues. The V gene end was trimmed by 4 bases and the J gene end by 3 bases; junction bases not matched to a gene: 8. CDR3 amino acids: CASSTPGLAGGGTDTQYF. The CDR3 DNA is TGTGCCAGTAGTACCCCGGGACTAGCGGGGGGTGGAACAGATACGCAGTATTTT. Filled out from reference TRBV19 and TRBJ2-3, the complete variable domain reads DGGITQSPKYLFRKEGQNVTLSCEQNLNHDAMYWYRQDPGQGLRLIYYSQIVNDFQKGDIAEGYSVSREKKESFPLTVTSAQKNPTAFYLCASSTPGLAGGGTDTQYFGPGTRLTVL.

The gene calls are TRBV27 and TRBJ1-6; D gene uncertain. This CDR3 has 13 amino acids. CDR1 and CDR2 from the germline V gene are MNHEY and SMNVEV (reference sequence). V was clipped by 5 bases and J by 10 bases, with 12 bases between them. The CDR3 DNA is TGTGCCAGCAGTCTGTTATTTGGCTCACCCCTCCACTTT. It specifies CASSLLFGSPLHF.

This clone was seen once. The chain has TRBV5-1 and TRBJ1-1; tentatively, D is TRBD1 (5 bases). The germline V gene has CDR1 SGHRS and CDR2 YFSETQ. The CDR3 totals 16 residues. Trimming stripped 4 bases from V and 0 bases from J, with 16 bases between. CDR3 DNA sequence: TGCGCCAGCAGCATGACAGCGACAACTATGAACACTGAAGCTTTCTTT. Amino acid sequence: CASSMTATTMNTEAFF.

V and J are TRBV5-8 and TRBJ1-2; the D gene is possibly TRBD1 (5 bases). CDR1 and CDR2 (germline): SGHTS, YDEGEE. The germline V and J ends were trimmed by 0 bases and 0 bases, with 15 bases remaining between them. The CDR3 is made up of 17 amino acids. This chain's CDR3 is CASSLARGQGANYGYTF. CDR3 DNA sequence: TGTGCCAGCAGCTTGGCCCGAGGACAAGGAGCTAACTATGGCTACACCTTC.

CDR3 amino acids: CAWSDSGNTIYF. DNA of the CDR3: TGTGCCTGGAGTGACAGTGGAAACACCATATATTTT. The chain is built from TRBV30 and TRBJ1-3; D is uncertain. V was cut by 1 base and J by 3 bases, with 4 bases left in between. Germline V CDR1 and CDR2: GTSNPN, SVGIG (reference sequence). The CDR3 covers 12 residues.

The chain employs TRBV20-1 and TRBJ2-7; tentatively, D is TRBD2 (6 bases). Germline V gene sequence: CDR1 DFQATT, CDR2 SNEGSKA (reference sequence). V shed 3 bases and J shed 3 bases, with 15 bases lying between them. CDR3 length: 14 residues. CDR3 sequence (DNA): TGCAGTGCTAGTAGGAGGGGCCGATACTACGAGCAGTACTTC. Its translation is CSASRRGRYYEQYF.

The rearrangement joins TRBV18 to TRBJ1-6; 10 bases fit TRBD1. The CDR3 has 15 residues. The J segment lost 10 bases and the V segment lost 2 bases, leaving 5 bases of the junction unmatched. The germline gives CDR1 KGHSH, CDR2 LQKENI. As DNA, the CDR3 is TGTGCCAGCTCACCATCGGGACAGGGGATATCACCCCTCCACTTT. Translation: CASSPSGQGISPLHF.

The chain joins TRBV3-1 (or the pseudogene TRBV3-2) to TRBJ1-3; no reliable D call. CDR3 length: 14 residues. The germline V gene has CDR1 LGHDT and CDR2 YNNKEL (reference sequence). Trimming removed 6 bases from V and 0 bases from J, with 9 bases in between. Written as DNA, the CDR3 is TGTGCCAGCAGGGGGAGTGACTCTGGAAACACCATATATTTT. This gives the protein CASRGSDSGNTIYF.

The chain recombines TRBV18 with TRBJ2-3; D remains ambiguous. The V and J ends lost 3 bases and 9 bases respectively, with 16 bases between them. Germline V gene lookup returns CDR1 KGHSH and CDR2 LQKENI. There are 14 residues in the CDR3. CDR3 nucleotides: TGTGCCAGCTCACCCCAGGTAACCGGCCAGACGCAGTATTTT. Translating it yields CASSPQVTGQTQYF.

The chain joins TRBV5-1 to TRBJ2-3; 7 nucleotides agree with TRBD2. V shed 5 bases and J 2 bases; nucleotides not matched to a gene: 2. CDR1 SGHRS and CDR2 YFSETQ come from the germline V gene. The CDR3 runs 13 residues. The CDR3 loop is CASRRGDTDTQYF. DNA for the CDR3: TGCGCCAGCAGACGGGGGGACACAGATACGCAGTATTTT. Using reference TRBV5-1 and TRBJ2-3 for the parts outside the CDR3, the full variable domain is KAGVTQTPRYLIKTRGQQVTLSCSPISGHRSVSWYQQTPGQGLQFLFEYFSETQRNKGNFPGRFSGRQFSNSRSEMNVSTLELGDSALYLCASRRGDTDTQYFGPGTRLTVL.

The chain joins TRBV13 to TRBJ1-6; 7 nucleotides line up with TRBD1. The trim removed 2 bases at V and 6 bases at J, leaving 13 bases unmatched. The CDR3 is 18 residues long. Germline V gene lookup returns CDR1 PRHDT and CDR2 FYEKMQ (reference sequence). CDR3 in amino acids: CASSLQRLRQGGNSPLHF. CDR3 nucleotides: TGTGCCAGCAGCTTACAGCGACTCCGACAGGGCGGTAATTCACCCCTCCACTTT.

This clone was seen just once. V usage is TRBV5-6 and J usage is TRBJ2-7; 8 nucleotides agree with TRBD1. With V trimmed by 5 bases and J by 3 bases, 13 bases remained unmatched. Germline CDR1 reads SGHDT; CDR2 reads YYEEEE. The CDR3 has 16 amino acids. CDR3 sequence (DNA): TGTGCCAGCAGACGTGTGACTGCAGGGGGCGGCTACGAGCAGTACTTC. It is translated as CASRRVTAGGGYEQYF.

This chain uses TRBV10-1 with TRBJ1-1, with 9 bases identical to TRBD1. CDR3 size: 13 residues. V lost 7 bases to trimming and J lost 3 bases; unmatched junction nucleotides: 3. Germline loops: CDR1 WNHNN, CDR2 SYGVQD (reference sequence). CDR3 region: CASTQGADTEAFF. Here the CDR3 DNA reads TGCGCCAGCACACAGGGGGCGGACACTGAAGCTTTCTTT.

Details on this clone: The same CDR3 arises from other DNA sequences in this sample as well. J is TRBJ2-3 and V is TRBV27; unclear D gene. Germline CDR1 reads MNHEY; CDR2 reads SMNVEV (reference sequence). The CDR3 runs to 13 residues. V was clipped by 2 bases and J by 2 bases, with 5 bases between them. CDR3 in amino acids: CASSLLLTDTQYF. In nucleotides, the CDR3 is TGTGCCAGCAGTTTACTCCTCACAGATACGCAGTATTTT.

J is TRBJ2-7 and V is TRBV2; 7 bases line up with TRBD1. Looked up from germline, CDR1 is SNHLY and CDR2 is FYNNEI. Losses at the gene ends were 3 bases for V and 2 bases for J; bases not matched to a gene: 7. The CDR3 is made up of 15 amino acids. CDR3 region: CASSDDRVGAYEQYF. DNA for the CDR3: TGTGCCAGCAGTGACGACAGGGTTGGGGCCTACGAGCAGTACTTC. Looking up the rest from reference TRBV2 and TRBJ2-7 gives the full variable domain: EPEVTQTPSHQVTQMGQEVILRCVPISNHLYFYWYRQILGQKVEFLVSFYNNEISEKSEIFDDQFSVERPDGSNFTLKIRSTKLEDSAMYFCASSDDRVGAYEQYFGPGTRLTVT.

V usage is TRBV11-3 and J usage is TRBJ2-7; no firm D call. V lost 5 bases to trimming and J lost 7 bases, with 9 bases between them. This CDR3 is built from 11 residues. The germline CDR1 and CDR2 sequences are SGHNT and YENEEA. CDR3 protein: CASSPQWEQYV. The CDR3 region has the DNA TGTGCCAGCAGCCCCCAGTGGGAGCAGTACGTC.

This clone has more than one count but fewer than ten. The chain employs TRBV2 and TRBJ1-2; TRBD1 matches at 7 bases. The germline V gene has CDR1 SNHLY and CDR2 FYNNEI. The CDR3 consists of 13 residues. V was clipped by 7 bases and J by 6 bases; unmatched bases: 8. CDR3 coding DNA: TGTGCCAGCACCGAGGGACAGCGACATGGCTACACCTTC. The encoded protein is CASTEGQRHGYTF.

This clone was seen only once. This chain joins TRBV7-2 and TRBJ2-1; 8 positions agree with TRBD2. The V segment lost 5 bases and the J segment 9 bases; nucleotides outside the gene matches: 12. This CDR3 region has 15 residues. Germline CDR1 SGHTA, CDR2 FQGNSA. CDR3 amino acids: CASSVSAGGPGEQFF. DNA of the CDR3: TGTGCCAGCAGCGTAAGCGCGGGGGGCCCCGGTGAGCAGTTCTTC. Based on the CDR3 plus reference TRBV7-2 and TRBJ2-1, the full variable domain is GAGVSQSPSNKVTEKGKDVELRCDPISGHTALYWYRQSLGQGLEFLIYFQGNSAPDKSGLPSDRFSAERTGGSVSTLTIQRTQQEDSAVYLCASSVSAGGPGEQFFGPGTRLTVL.